A single sample gave rise to the 20 T cell receptor beta chains below, sequenced in a study of shared clonotypes between healthy human individuals. Selected positively for CCR7 and CD45RO-negative, naive CD8 cells excluded terminally differentiated effector memory CD45RA+ cells. Profiling relied on immunoSEQ multiplex PCR, and the TCRdb table lists in-frame clones only, not all of them. Counted here are millions of clones, about 92% occurring once; the ten biggest clones make up about 1.5%. The sequenced material came from naive CD8+ T cells from PBMCs. Source of these receptors: a man aged 18 to 29 in good health. Some clones in this sample may be carry-over from other donors' samples.

This clone was seen once. V is TRBV11-2 and J is TRBJ1-1, with a possible D match to TRBD1 (5 bases). Deletions cut 7 bases from V and 0 bases from J, with 18 bases between. CDR1 is SGHAT and CDR2 is FQNNGV in the germline V gene. CDR3 length equals 16 residues. The CDR3 nucleotides are TGTGCCAGCACCCTAGGGTGGGACGGGATGAACACTGAAGCTTTCTTT. Translation gives CASTLGWDGMNTEAFF.

The chain carries TRBV7-2 and TRBJ2-3; D gene unclear. Trimming took 1 base from V and 2 from J, leaving 16 bases between them. From germline, CDR1 is SGHTA and CDR2 FQGNSA. The CDR3 is made up of 17 amino acids. CDR3 bases: TGTGCCAGCAGCTTAGATGTCGCGCGAACCCTCACAGATACGCAGTATTTT. It is translated as CASSLDVARTLTDTQYF.

J is TRBJ2-7 and V is TRBV27, with 7 bases fitting TRBD2. The CDR3 is 14 amino acids. Germline CDR1 MNHEY, CDR2 SMNVEV (reference sequence). The V segment lost 7 bases and the J segment 3 bases; nucleotides outside the gene matches: 9. This CDR3 reads CASTPSQRGYEQYF. For the CDR3, the DNA is TGTGCCAGCACCCCAAGCCAGCGGGGCTACGAGCAGTACTTC.

The J gene is TRBJ1-1, the V gene TRBV6-6, with D unclear. Trimming removed 8 bases at V and 1 base at J, with 11 bases between. Germline-derived CDR1 and CDR2 are MNHNY and SVGAGI (reference sequence). This CDR3 is built from 13 residues. The CDR3 loop reads CASAPAANTEAFF. The CDR3 DNA sequence: TGTGCCAGCGCCCCAGCTGCGAACACTGAAGCTTTCTTT.

This clone was seen a handful of times. V gene TRBV19 combines with J gene TRBJ1-5, with no clear D. Germline V gene sequence: CDR1 LNHDA, CDR2 SQIVND (reference sequence). CDR3 length: 15 residues. V was clipped by 6 bases and J by 3 bases, with 15 bases between them. CDR3 protein: CASRGSWEHNQPQHF. CDR3 DNA sequence: TGTGCCAGTAGGGGCAGTTGGGAGCACAATCAGCCCCAGCATTTT. Looking up the rest from reference TRBV19 and TRBJ1-5 gives the full variable domain: DGGITQSPKYLFRKEGQNVTLSCEQNLNHDAMYWYRQDPGQGLRLIYYSQIVNDFQKGDIAEGYSVSREKKESFPLTVTSAQKNPTAFYLCASRGSWEHNQPQHFGDGTRLSIL.

This clone has just one count. This chain uses TRBV28 with TRBJ2-3; 11 bases agree with TRBD2. Germline CDR1 reads MDHEN; CDR2 reads SYDVKM. The CDR3 totals 17 residues. V shed 5 bases, J shed 1 base, and the junction held 8 bases outside the gene matches. The CDR3 region has the DNA TGTGCCAGCAGTCCCGGACTAGCGGGTACTGGCACAGATACGCAGTATTTT. Translating gives CASSPGLAGTGTDTQYF.

The chain recombines TRBV9 with TRBJ2-3; the match to TRBD2 covers 13 bases. The CDR3 extends over 16 amino acids. V shed 3 bases and J 3 bases; nucleotides not matched to a gene: 4. CDR1 and CDR2 from the germline V gene are SGDLS and YYNGEE. Written as DNA, the CDR3 is TGTGCCAGCAGCGCGGGACTAGCGGGAAGGACAGATACGCAGTATTTT. Its protein product is CASSAGLAGRTDTQYF.

The V and J genes are TRBV5-1 and TRBJ1-1; D gene unclear. The CDR3 runs to 11 residues. Trimming pared 7 bases from V and 2 bases from J, leaving 6 bases between. Looked up from germline, CDR1 is SGHRS and CDR2 is YFSETQ. CDR3 nucleotide sequence: TGCGCCAGCCACGCAAACACTGAAGCTTTCTTT. This encodes CASHANTEAFF.

This sequence joins TRBV19 and TRBJ1-1; D gene ambiguous. V lost 3 bases and J 0 bases, leaving 11 bases between the germline ends. The germline V gene has CDR1 LNHDA and CDR2 SQIVND (reference sequence). The CDR3 runs to 15 residues. The CDR3 protein is CASSIAPVLNTEAFF. The CDR3 DNA sequence: TGTGCCAGTAGTATCGCTCCAGTACTGAACACTGAAGCTTTCTTT.

This chain uses TRBV5-1 with TRBJ2-3; D is uncertain. Germline loops: CDR1 SGHRS, CDR2 YFSETQ. This CDR3 comprises 12 residues. Trimming removed 4 bases from V and 5 bases from J, with 8 bases in between. CDR3 amino acids: CASSPEGDTQYF. The CDR3 nucleotides read TGCGCCAGCAGCCCCGAAGGAGATACGCAGTATTTT.

This chain joins TRBV6-6 and TRBJ1-1; D gene uncertain. This CDR3 spans 14 amino acids. Trimming stripped 2 bases from V and 1 base from J, with 8 bases between. Germline CDR1 reads MNHNY; CDR2 reads SVGAGI (reference sequence). This chain's CDR3 is CASSYATTNTEAFF. The CDR3 nucleotides are TGTGCCAGCAGTTACGCTACAACGAACACTGAAGCTTTCTTT.

The V gene is TRBV19, the J gene TRBJ2-3; D gene unclear. The germline CDR1 and CDR2 sequences are LNHDA and SQIVND (reference sequence). V shed 5 bases and J shed 2 bases, with 14 bases lying between them. The CDR3 is made up of 15 amino acids. The CDR3 loop reads CASSPPWATTDTQYF. The CDR3, as DNA: TGTGCCAGTAGTCCCCCCTGGGCGACCACAGATACGCAGTATTTT.

The chain is built from TRBV30 and TRBJ2-6, with unresolved D. Germline assignment: CDR1 GTSNPN and CDR2 SVGIG (reference sequence). CDR3 length equals 17 residues. The V gene lost 4 bases and the J gene lost 0 bases, with 16 bases spanning the gap. CDR3 loop: CAWMAPGFGSGANVLTF. CDR3 bases: TGTGCCTGGATGGCCCCGGGTTTTGGCTCTGGGGCCAACGTCCTGACTTTC.

The rearrangement joins TRBV18 to TRBJ2-7; 8 bases match TRBD1. Trimming cost V 6 bases and J 7 bases; bases outside gene matches: 14. The CDR3 contains 15 residues. Germline loops: CDR1 KGHSH, CDR2 LQKENI. The CDR3 reads CASSSGPGTGDEQYF. The CDR3, as DNA: TGTGCCAGCTCCTCGGGGCCAGGGACAGGCGATGAGCAGTACTTC. Variable domain in full (rest from reference TRBV18 and TRBJ2-7): NAGVMQNPRHLVRRRGQEARLRCSPMKGHSHVYWYRQLPEEGLKFMVYLQKENIIDESGMPKERFSAEFPKEGPSILRIQQVVRGDSAAYFCASSSGPGTGDEQYFGPGTRLTVT.

V is TRBV7-6 and J is TRBJ2-2; TRBD2 aligns across 14 bases. V trimming: 5 bases; J trimming: 4 bases; junction bases outside the gene matches: 9. Germline CDR1 is SGHVS and CDR2 is FNYEAQ. The CDR3 has 18 residues. Here the CDR3 reads CASSPGLAGESPTGELFF. In DNA, the CDR3 is TGTGCCAGCAGCCCGGGACTAGCGGGAGAGAGCCCCACCGGGGAGCTGTTTTTT.

About this clone itself: This sample includes further DNA sequences coding for the same CDR3. The chain links TRBV10-3 to TRBJ2-5; TRBD2 matches at 9 bases. CDR3 length equals 13 residues. V shed 2 bases and J 5 bases; nucleotides not matched to a gene: 0. Germline V gene data show CDR1 as ENHRY and CDR2 as SYGVKD. The CDR3 sequence is CAISEGLAETQYF. As DNA, the CDR3 is TGTGCCATCAGTGAGGGACTAGCGGAGACCCAGTACTTC.

The chain carries TRBV19 and TRBJ1-2; D unclear. Germline values: CDR1 LNHDA, CDR2 SQIVND (reference sequence). This CDR3 has 14 residues. The ends were cut back, 0 bases at V and 7 bases at J, with 12 bases in the middle. The CDR3 loop reads CASSIDLEEAGYTF. CDR3 in DNA: TGTGCCAGTAGTATAGATCTGGAAGAAGCTGGCTACACCTTC.

V gene TRBV5-5 combines with J gene TRBJ2-7; D possibly corresponds to TRBD1 (6 bases). The CDR3 has 15 amino acids. Germline assignment: CDR1 SGHKS and CDR2 YYEKEE (reference sequence). The V and J ends lost 4 bases and 3 bases respectively, with 17 bases between them. In nucleotides, the CDR3 is TGTGCCAGCAGCGGATGGACAGAGAAAAGCTACGAGCAGTACTTC. Amino acid sequence: CASSGWTEKSYEQYF.

J is TRBJ1-2 and V is TRBV6-4; D remains unclear. The V and J ends lost 5 bases and 0 bases respectively, with 16 bases between them. This CDR3 comprises 16 residues. The germline gives CDR1 MRHNA, CDR2 SNTAGT. Here the CDR3 reads CASSSMGRTANYGYTF. CDR3 bases: TGTGCCAGCAGTTCTATGGGCCGGACGGCTAACTATGGCTACACCTTC.

This clone was recorded once. Other DNA sequences from this sample encode an identical CDR3 as well. The genes are TRBV6-5 and TRBJ2-1; D gene uncertain. The germline V gene has CDR1 MNHEY and CDR2 SVGAGI. This CDR3 is built from 15 residues. Trimming left V 3 bases short and J 2 bases short, with 11 bases between. CDR3: CASSYRTATYNEQFF. CDR3 nucleotide sequence: TGTGCCAGCAGTTATCGGACGGCCACCTACAATGAGCAGTTCTTC.